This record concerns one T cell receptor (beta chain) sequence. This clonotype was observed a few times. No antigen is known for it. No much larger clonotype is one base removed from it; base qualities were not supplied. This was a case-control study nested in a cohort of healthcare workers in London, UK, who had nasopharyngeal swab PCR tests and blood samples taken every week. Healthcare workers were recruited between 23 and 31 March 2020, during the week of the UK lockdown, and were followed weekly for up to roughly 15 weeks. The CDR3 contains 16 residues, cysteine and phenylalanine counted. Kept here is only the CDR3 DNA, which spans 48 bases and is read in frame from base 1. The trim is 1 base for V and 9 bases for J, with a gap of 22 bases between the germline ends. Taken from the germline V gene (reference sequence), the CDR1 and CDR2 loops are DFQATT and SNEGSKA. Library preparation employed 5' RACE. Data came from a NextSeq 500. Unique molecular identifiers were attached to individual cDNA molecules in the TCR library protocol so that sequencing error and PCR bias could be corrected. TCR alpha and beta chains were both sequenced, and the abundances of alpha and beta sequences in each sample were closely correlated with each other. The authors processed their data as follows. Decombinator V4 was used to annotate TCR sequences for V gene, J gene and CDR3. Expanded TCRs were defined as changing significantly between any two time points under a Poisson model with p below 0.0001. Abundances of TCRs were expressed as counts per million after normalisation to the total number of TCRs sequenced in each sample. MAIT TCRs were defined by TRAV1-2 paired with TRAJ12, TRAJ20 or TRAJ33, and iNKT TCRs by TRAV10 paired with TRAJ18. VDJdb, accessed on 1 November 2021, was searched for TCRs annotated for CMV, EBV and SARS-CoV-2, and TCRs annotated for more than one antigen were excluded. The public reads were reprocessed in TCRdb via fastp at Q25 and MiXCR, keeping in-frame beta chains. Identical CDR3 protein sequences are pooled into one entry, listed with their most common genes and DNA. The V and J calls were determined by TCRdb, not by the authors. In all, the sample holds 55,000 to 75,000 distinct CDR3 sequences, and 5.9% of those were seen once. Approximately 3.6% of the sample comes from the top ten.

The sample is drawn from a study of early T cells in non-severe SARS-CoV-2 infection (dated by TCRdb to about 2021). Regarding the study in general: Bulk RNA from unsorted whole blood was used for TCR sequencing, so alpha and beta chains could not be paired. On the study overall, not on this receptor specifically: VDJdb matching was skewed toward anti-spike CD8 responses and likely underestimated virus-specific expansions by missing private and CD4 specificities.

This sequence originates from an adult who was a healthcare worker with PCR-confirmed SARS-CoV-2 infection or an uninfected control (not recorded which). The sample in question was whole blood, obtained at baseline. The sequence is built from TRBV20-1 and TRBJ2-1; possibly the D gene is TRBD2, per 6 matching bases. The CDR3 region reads CSARGRVAVESIEQFF. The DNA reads TGCAGTGCTAGAGGACGAGTAGCGGTAGAAAGTATTGAGCAGTTCTTC.